Listed here are 2 T cell receptor beta chains from one sample, sequenced in a study of T-cell memory formation after mild COVID-19 listed by TCRdb under 2021. Library creation used 5' RACE. Sequencing was carried out with an Illumina NovaSeq 6000. Using fastp trimming at Q25 and MiXCR clonotype assembly, TCRdb reanalyzed the public sequencing data and kept in-frame beta chains. Entries are consolidated by CDR3 protein sequence, retaining the most common genes and DNA. Here the sample has roughly 370,000 distinct CDR3 sequences; around a sixth occur a single time. The ten largest make up roughly a fifth of the sample. Sequencing used PBMCs or a T cell subset sorted from them (not recorded which). The source is a man aged 18 to 30 who had mild COVID-19 (a few samples of this study predate the infection). The sample titles of this study are shuffled in the database, so cell type and time point are left out; the donor was told from shared clones.

This clonotype was counted ten times or more. The chain recombines TRBV6-5 with TRBJ2-3; 9 bases line up with TRBD2. After removal of 2 bases from V and 5 bases from J, the junction contained 5 bases not matched to a gene. CDR1 and CDR2 from the germline V gene are MNHEY and SVGAGI. The CDR3 has 15 residues. CDR3 sequence (DNA): TGTGCCAGCAGTTACGTCAGCGGGGGGAGAGATACGCAGTATTTT. Amino acids: CASSYVSGGRDTQYF.

The chain is built from TRBV29-1 and TRBJ2-1; 12 bases are a match to TRBD2. This CDR3 is built from 14 residues. V gave up 7 bases and J gave up 4 bases; unmatched junction bases: 5. Germline assignment: CDR1 SQVTM and CDR2 ANQGSEA. CDR3 nucleotide sequence: TGCAGCGGTATACTAGCGGGGGGATACAATGAGCAGTTCTTC. Protein product: CSGILAGGYNEQFF.